This T cell receptor beta chain was retrieved from a study of spatial heterogeneity in lung cancer (dated by TCRdb to the late 2010s). With respect to the entire study: Beta-chain transcripts were consistently detected in greater numbers than alpha-chain transcripts, which likely reflects a higher abundance of beta-chain transcripts. Nonsynonymous mutation counts, determined by whole-exome sequencing of tumor tissue, were related to features of the TCR repertoire. At surgery, 200 or so tumor regions, around 64 matched nontumor lung samples and fewer than 60 PBMC samples were TCR-sequenced for both alpha and beta chains. In non-small cell lung cancer, the study quantitatively compared TCR alpha and beta repertoires across several tumor regions, matched nontumor lung, and blood. In the raw uncorrected reads, each unique combination of TCR and UMI appeared more than ten times on average. Broad study findings and their caveats: Additional single-cell paired TCR alpha and beta sequencing was considered necessary to confirm, at a functional level, the hypothesis that regional TCRs recognize regional mutations. Ubiquitous expanded tumor TCRs were found in blood more often at tumor resection than at routine follow-up.

As for this clonotype: Its antigen has not been determined. No base quality values were provided; no much bigger clone lies one nucleotide off.

Library preparation employed 5' RACE. The instrument was a NextSeq 500. To allow correction of PCR and sequencing errors, the TCR library protocol tagged every TCR cDNA molecule with a unique molecular identifier. Per the source publication's procedure: Decombinator tools were used for TCR identification, UMI-based error correction and CDR3 extraction. TCRs above a frequency of 2 per 1,000, corresponding to the top 1% of the tumor frequency distribution, were defined as expanded. Renyi diversity was calculated using the R vegan package after each repertoire was subsampled 100 times to 5,000 TCRs. CDR3 similarity networks were built from amino acid triplet string-kernel similarity, connecting CDR3s with pairwise similarity above 0.82. TCRdb reprocessing: public reads trimmed at Q25 with fastp, clones called with MiXCR, in-frame beta chains kept. Every CDR3 protein is listed once, alongside the most common genes and DNA of its rows. The V and J calls were determined by TCRdb, not by the authors. This sample lists about 92,000 distinct CDR3 sequences; roughly 12% were detected once. Of the sample, about 41% is held by the ten largest clones.

Via the germline V gene, CDR1 is SGHTA and CDR2 FQGNSA. The CDR3 runs 14 residues from the cysteine to the phenylalanine. Just CDR3 DNA is preserved here, 42 bases in frame from base 1. The V end loses 5 bases and the J end loses 8 bases, and a stretch of 15 bases separates them. Interpreted using the paper, the time point label stands for: sample taken at primary tumor resection. The donors were 70 or so patients from the lung TRACERx cohort who had early-stage, untreated non-small cell lung cancer. For TCR sequencing, whole RNA was extracted from tumor and nontumor lung tissue, or from cryopreserved PBMC samples, and no cell sorting was done. Patients were selected for TCR sequencing only if sufficient RNA was available from at least two tumor regions.

The starting material was PBMCs, obtained at surgery. The rearranged chain carries TRBV7-2 and TRBJ1-4, with a tentative D gene TRBD1 over 5 matching bases. This TCR derives from a male donor with early-stage non-small cell lung cancer. The DNA sequence follows: TGTGCCAGCAGCCCGGGACCAGCGGGGGAAAAACTGTTTTTT. Translated, this is CASSPGPAGEKLFF. With all but the CDR3 taken from the reference TRBV7-2 and TRBJ1-4 genes, the full variable domain is: GAGVSQSPSNKVTEKGKDVELRCDPISGHTALYWYRQSLGQGLEFLIYFQGNSAPDKSGLPSDRFSAERTGGSVSTLTIQRTQQEDSAVYLCASSPGPAGEKLFFGSGTQLSVL.